These T cell receptor beta chains were read from a single sample in a study of PD-1 blockade in classical Hodgkin lymphoma. Measured with immunoSEQ multiplex PCR; TCRdb has only the in-frame clones, and not every one. The repertoire holds about 25,000 clones, with approximately 81% as singletons. The sample was peripheral blood mononuclear cells (PBMCs), taken before the second cycle of nivolumab. Receptors originate from a human donor with classical Hodgkin lymphoma. Each CDR3 is given with its conserved first and last residue. The order of the fields is CDR3 DNA, CDR3 protein, clone size, V gene, J gene, D gene. D genes are given only for firm matches. Some rows mark clone size as missing; the rest say once, few, many or name a class of expanded clone.

CDR3nt: TGTGCCAGCTCACTAGACGTCAACAATGAGCAGTTCTTC; CDR3aa: CASSLDVNNEQFF; abundance: few; v_gene: TRBV18; j_gene: TRBJ2-1; d_gene: -
CDR3nt: TGTGCCAGCAGCGAGACGGCTTACAATGAGCAGTTCTTC; CDR3aa: CASSETAYNEQFF; abundance: -; v_gene: TRBV5-4; j_gene: TRBJ2-1; d_gene: -
CDR3nt: TGTGCCACCAGCAGAGATATAGGGGGCGTCTTAGAAGGCTACACCTTC; CDR3aa: CATSRDIGGVLEGYTF; abundance: -; v_gene: TRBV15; j_gene: TRBJ1-2; d_gene: TRBD1
CDR3nt: TGTGCCAGCAGTTTATCCGCGCAGGCCTACGAGCAGTACTTC; CDR3aa: CASSLSAQAYEQYF; abundance: -; v_gene: TRBV27; j_gene: TRBJ2-7; d_gene: -
CDR3nt: TGTGCCAGCAGTTACTCGGGCTCCCAAGAGACCCAGTACTTC; CDR3aa: CASSYSGSQETQYF; abundance: -; v_gene: TRBV6-5; j_gene: TRBJ2-5; d_gene: -
CDR3nt: TGTGCCAGCAGCTTAGTGAGGGTCCCCGGCGCTAACTATGGCTACACCTTC; CDR3aa: CASSLVRVPGANYGYTF; abundance: few; v_gene: TRBV7-8; j_gene: TRBJ1-2; d_gene: -
CDR3nt: TGTGCCAGCAGCTTGGTAGGGCAGGGCCCCTACAATGAGCAGTTCTTC; CDR3aa: CASSLVGQGPYNEQFF; abundance: -; v_gene: TRBV9; j_gene: TRBJ2-1; d_gene: -
CDR3nt: TGTGCCAGCGAAGGGGACATCAGGGGCGAGCAGTACTTC; CDR3aa: CASEGDIRGEQYF; abundance: -; v_gene: TRBV6-1; j_gene: TRBJ2-7; d_gene: -
CDR3nt: TGCGCCAGCAGCTTGCAAGAGACCCAGTACTTC; CDR3aa: CASSLQETQYF; abundance: -; v_gene: TRBV5-1; j_gene: TRBJ2-5; d_gene: -
CDR3nt: TGTGCCAGCAGTCCACCCTGGGTTAAGGGGGCATCCTACGAGCAGTACTTC; CDR3aa: CASSPPWVKGASYEQYF; abundance: -; v_gene: TRBV28; j_gene: TRBJ2-7; d_gene: TRBD1
CDR3nt: TGTGCCAGCAGCTTAGAGTGGCGGGGATTCACTGAAGCTTTCTTT; CDR3aa: CASSLEWRGFTEAFF; abundance: -; v_gene: TRBV7-8; j_gene: TRBJ1-1; d_gene: -
CDR3nt: TGTGCCAGCAGCGTAGCCTACCAAAGGAAGCTAGGCAATGAGCAGTTCTTC; CDR3aa: CASSVAYQRKLGNEQFF; abundance: once; v_gene: TRBV9; j_gene: TRBJ2-1; d_gene: -
CDR3nt: TGTGCCAGCAGTGGGACCCTGGGAGGCTTTTACGAGCAGTACTTC; CDR3aa: CASSGTLGGFYEQYF; abundance: few; v_gene: TRBV7-2; j_gene: TRBJ2-7; d_gene: -